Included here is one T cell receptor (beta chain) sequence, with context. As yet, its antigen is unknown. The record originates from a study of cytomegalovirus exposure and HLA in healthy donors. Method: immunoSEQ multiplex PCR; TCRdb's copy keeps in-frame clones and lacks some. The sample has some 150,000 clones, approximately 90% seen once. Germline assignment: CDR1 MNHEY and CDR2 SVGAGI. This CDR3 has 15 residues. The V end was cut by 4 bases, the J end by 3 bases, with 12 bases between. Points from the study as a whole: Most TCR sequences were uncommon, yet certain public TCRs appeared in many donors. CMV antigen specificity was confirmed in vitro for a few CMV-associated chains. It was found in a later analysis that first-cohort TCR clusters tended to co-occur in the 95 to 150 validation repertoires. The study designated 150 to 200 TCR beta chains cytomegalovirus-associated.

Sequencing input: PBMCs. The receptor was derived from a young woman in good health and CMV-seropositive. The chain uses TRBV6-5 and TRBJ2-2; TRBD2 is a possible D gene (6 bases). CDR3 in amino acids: CASSWTNLHTGELFF. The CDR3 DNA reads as TGTGCCAGCAGTTGGACTAACCTCCACACCGGGGAGCTGTTTTTT.